This T cell receptor beta chain appears in the sequencing data of a study of T cell responses to AZD1222 COVID-19 vaccine. Notes on the study in general: Among AZD1222 vaccinees, only 6 or 7 were seropositive at baseline. Spike-specific TCRs gained breadth and depth after people received two AZD1222 doses. The sample set comprised mostly white British donors with more females, and clonal diversity was possibly underestimated.

Pooled in the analysis were second doses at about 4 or about 12 weeks. This table comes from immunoSEQ multiplex PCR, and its TCRdb copy is limited to in-frame clones, with some not included. This table holds about 140,000 clones, under 95% found once. Trimming removed 11 bases from V and 3 bases from J, with 13 bases in between. Germline V gene data show CDR1 as MGHDK and CDR2 as SYGVNS. The CDR3 spans 12 residues. Points on this clone: What it recognizes is unknown.

The source of this sequence is an adult who received the AZD1222 COVID-19 vaccine. The source was peripheral blood, collected 28 days after the second AZD1222 dose. The V and J genes are TRBV25-1 and TRBJ1-1; D perhaps matches TRBD1 (5 bases). Here the CDR3 DNA reads TGTGCCGTATCTCGGGGGGACACTGAAGCTTTCTTT. This gives the protein CAVSRGDTEAFF.